These T cell receptor beta chains were read from a single sample in a study of PD-1 blockade in mismatch repair-deficient tumors. Measured with immunoSEQ multiplex PCR; TCRdb has only the in-frame clones, and not every one. The sample lists approximately 100,000 clones; 70% to 85% were seen once. The sequenced sample was peripheral blood, obtained roughly 35 weeks after starting pembrolizumab. The receptor source for this set is an adult with mismatch repair-deficient cancer. CDR3s include the opening cysteine and the closing phenylalanine or tryptophan. The order of the fields is V gene, J gene, clone size, D gene, CDR3 protein, CDR3 DNA. A D gene is named only where the DNA matches it firmly. Size is omitted from some rows. Given values are once, few, many or a class for expanded clones.

>TRBV9|TRBJ2-5|.|.
CASSVASWETQYF
TGTGCCAGCAGCGTAGCCAGCTGGGAGACCCAGTACTTC
>TRBV11-2|TRBJ2-7|.|TRBD2
CASSLQIAGGSSYEQYF
TGTGCCAGCAGCTTACAAATAGCGGGAGGGAGCTCCTACGAGCAGTACTTC
>TRBV30|TRBJ2-1|.|TRBD2
CACRLAGYNEQFF
TGTGCCTGTCGTCTAGCGGGCTACAATGAGCAGTTCTTC
>TRBV5-1|TRBJ2-3|.|TRBD1
CASSQGTGGTDTQYF
TGCGCCAGCAGCCAGGGGACAGGGGGCACAGATACGCAGTATTTT
>TRBV9|TRBJ1-5|.|.
CASSKDGGLNQPQHF
TGTGCCAGCAGCAAAGACGGGGGTCTGAATCAGCCCCAGCATTTT
>TRBV27|TRBJ2-5|.|TRBD2
CASSSRSGRRQETQYF
TGTGCCAGCAGTTCCCGGAGCGGGAGGCGTCAAGAGACCCAGTACTTC
>TRBV6-5|TRBJ2-3|.|TRBD2
CASSPPGRATDTQYF
TGTGCCAGCAGCCCCCCCGGGAGGGCCACAGATACGCAGTATTTT
>TRBV11-3|TRBJ2-7|.|.
CASNRGEVYEQYF
TGTGCCAGCAATCGAGGGGAGGTGTACGAGCAGTACTTC
>TRBV10-3|TRBJ2-1|.|.
CAISSSDSSYNEQFF
TGTGCCATCAGTAGCTCGGACAGCTCCTACAATGAGCAGTTCTTC
>TRBV5-4|TRBJ2-7|.|.
CASSADNPYSYEQYF
TGTGCCAGCAGTGCCGACAACCCGTACTCCTACGAGCAGTACTTC
>TRBV4-3|TRBJ2-7|.|.
CASSQDQGEQYF
TGCGCCAGCAGCCAAGATCAGGGCGAGCAGTACTTC
>TRBV25-1|TRBJ2-1|.|TRBD2
CASSKGLAGRGSEQFF
TGTGCCAGCAGTAAGGGACTAGCGGGAAGGGGGAGTGAGCAGTTCTTC
>TRBV29-1|TRBJ2-7|.|.
CSALAARSSYEQYF
TGCAGCGCCCTGGCGGCACGAAGCTCCTACGAGCAGTACTTC
>TRBV5-1|TRBJ2-7|once|.
CASSLEVGASYEQYF
TGCGCCAGCAGCTTGGAAGTGGGGGCGAGTTACGAGCAGTACTTC
>TRBV27|TRBJ2-7|.|TRBD2
CASSPRGLAGVQRRWQYF
TGTGCCAGCAGCCCAAGGGGACTAGCGGGAGTGCAGAGGCGGTGGCAGTACTTC